The clone carrying this T cell receptor beta chain came up a few times. CDR3 size: 13 residues. The V end was cut by 4 bases, the J end by 6 bases, with 9 bases between. CDR1 and CDR2 (germline): SGHDN, FVKESK. The entry originates in a study of CD8 T cells in ankylosing spondylitis. For TCR beta, libraries came from quantitative 5'-RACE with molecular barcodes. TCRdb called the 5' RACE reads again in MiXCR, with one record for every CDR3 protein. The sample includes 380,000 or so distinct CDR3 sequences, 20% to 25% of them seen just once. The clonotype comes from a male donor with ankylosing spondylitis or in good health (not recorded which). The chain recombines TRBV14 with TRBJ2-2; no firm D call. The specimen sequenced was blood, either unsorted or a sorted T cell fraction (not recorded which). The CDR3 DNA sequence: TGTGCCAGCAGCCTCATGAGCGCCGGGGAGCTGTTTTTT. Protein: CASSLMSAGELFF.